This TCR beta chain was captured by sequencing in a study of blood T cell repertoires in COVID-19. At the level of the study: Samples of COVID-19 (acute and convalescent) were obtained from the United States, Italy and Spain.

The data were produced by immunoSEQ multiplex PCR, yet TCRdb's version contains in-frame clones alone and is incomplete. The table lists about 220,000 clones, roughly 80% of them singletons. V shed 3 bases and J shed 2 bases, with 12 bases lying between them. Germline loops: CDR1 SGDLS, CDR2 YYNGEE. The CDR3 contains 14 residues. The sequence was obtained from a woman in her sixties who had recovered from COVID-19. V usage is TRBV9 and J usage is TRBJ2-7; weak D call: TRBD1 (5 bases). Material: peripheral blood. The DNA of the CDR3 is TGTGCCAGCAGCGACTACAGGAGCCCCTACGAGCAGTACTTC. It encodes CASSDYRSPYEQYF.